Given below is one T cell receptor beta chain in context. Its antigen is unidentified. Samples underwent the assay at deep level. This table comes from immunoSEQ multiplex PCR, and its TCRdb copy is limited to in-frame clones, with some not included. Of approximately 2,000,000 clones listed, about 94% were seen once; the top ten hold more than 1.5%. The sample comes from a study of shared clonotypes between healthy human individuals. Study-level results: Enrolling few donors narrowed the genetic and exposure-history diversity that was represented.

As defined, naive CD8 cells were CD45RO-negative and positively selected for CCR7, with terminally differentiated effector memory CD45RA+ cells excluded. The origin of this receptor is a man younger than 35 in good health. Some clones in this sample may be carry-over from other donors' samples. Input material: naive CD8+ T cells from PBMCs.

CDR3: CASSPGGVGTEAFF. The CDR3 DNA reads TGTGCCAGCAGCCCCGGGGGGGTTGGCACTGAAGCTTTCTTT. V is TRBV28 and J is TRBJ1-1; perhaps TRBD1 as D (5 bases). Trimming took 6 bases from V and 4 from J, leaving 15 bases between them. The germline CDR1 and CDR2 sequences are MDHEN and SYDVKM. This CDR3 has 14 amino acids.